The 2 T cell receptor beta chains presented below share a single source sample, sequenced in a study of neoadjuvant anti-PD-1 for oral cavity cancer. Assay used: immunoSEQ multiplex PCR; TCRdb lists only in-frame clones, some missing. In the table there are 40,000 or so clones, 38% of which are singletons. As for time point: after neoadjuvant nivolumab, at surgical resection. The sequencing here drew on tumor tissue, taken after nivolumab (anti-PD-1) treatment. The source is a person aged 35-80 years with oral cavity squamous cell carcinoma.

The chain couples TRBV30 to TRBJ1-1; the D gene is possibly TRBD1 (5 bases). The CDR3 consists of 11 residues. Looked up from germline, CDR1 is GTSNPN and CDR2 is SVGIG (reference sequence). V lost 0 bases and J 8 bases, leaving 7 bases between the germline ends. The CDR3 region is CAWSVYREAFF. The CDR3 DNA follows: TGTGCCTGGAGTGTCTACAGGGAAGCTTTCTTT.

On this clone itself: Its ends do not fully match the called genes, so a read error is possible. The CDR3 sequence is CACSLLGQSTDTQYF. The CDR3 nucleotides are TGTGCCTGCAGCTTACTCGGGCAGAGCACAGATACGCAGTATTTT. This chain uses TRBV11-2 with TRBJ2-3; no reliable D call. The CDR3 runs to 15 residues. Germline V lookup: CDR1 SGHAT, CDR2 FQNNGV.